The 8 T cell receptor beta chains below were found in one sample sequenced in a study of shared clonotypes between healthy human individuals. Assay used: immunoSEQ multiplex PCR; TCRdb lists only in-frame clones, some missing. The profile covers about 2 million clones, with about 94% appearing a single time and 0.85% to 1.2% taken by the ten largest. The naive CD8 fraction comprised CD45RO-negative cells positively selected for CCR7 and excluded terminally differentiated effector memory CD45RA+ cells. Input material: naive CD8+ T cells sorted from blood. All receptors come from a man younger than 35 in good health.

The chain uses TRBV9 and TRBJ2-5; TRBD1 agrees at 7 bases. With 4 bases clipped from V and 2 bases from J, the junction kept 8 bases outside the gene matches. The germline gives CDR1 SGDLS, CDR2 YYNGEE. The CDR3 length is 15 residues. The chain's CDR3 is CASSTRGGQQETQYF. The CDR3 DNA follows: TGTGCCAGCAGCACCCGTGGGGGACAGCAAGAGACCCAGTACTTC.

The chain couples TRBV19 to TRBJ2-1; 10 bases map to TRBD2. Germline CDR1 reads LNHDA; CDR2 reads SQIVND (reference sequence). The CDR3 is 17 residues long. V lost 2 bases and J lost 5; bases outside the gene matches: 9. CDR3 nucleotide sequence: TGTGCCAGTAGTATAACCGTCCCTAGCGGGGGAGACAATGAGCAGTTCTTC. It encodes CASSITVPSGGDNEQFF.

The rearrangement links TRBV6-1 to TRBJ2-1, with 11 positions matching TRBD2. The V gene end was trimmed by 7 bases and the J gene end by 8 bases; junction bases not matched to a gene: 10. Germline CDR1 and CDR2: MNHNS and SASEGT. This CDR3 is built from 15 residues. The CDR3 loop reads CASNGKLAGGYEQFF. CDR3 DNA sequence: TGTGCCAGCAACGGGAAGCTAGCGGGGGGATATGAGCAGTTCTTC.

This chain connects TRBV7-9 to TRBJ2-3, with 7 positions matching TRBD2. CDR1 is SEHNR and CDR2 is FQNEAQ in the germline V gene (reference sequence). The CDR3 spans 13 residues. Trimming removed 7 bases from V and 6 bases from J; junction bases left unmatched: 7. The CDR3 protein is CASTGGGEDTQYF. CDR3 DNA sequence: TGTGCCAGCACCGGGGGAGGGGAGGATACGCAGTATTTT.

This chain uses TRBV29-1 with TRBJ1-4; the D gene is possibly TRBD1 (6 bases). Germline values: CDR1 SQVTM, CDR2 ANQGSEA. CDR3 size: 15 residues. V was trimmed by 0 bases and J by 7 bases, leaving 15 bases between them. DNA of the CDR3: TGCAGCGTTGAAGATCCAGGGGATATTGGTGAAAAACTGTTTTTT. Translating it yields CSVEDPGDIGEKLFF. Supplemented by reference TRBV29-1 and TRBJ1-4, the full variable domain reads SAVISQKPSRDICQRGTSLTIQCQVDSQVTMMFWYRQQPGQSLTLIATANQGSEATYESGFVIDKFPISRPNLTFSTLTVSNMSPEDSSIYLCSVEDPGDIGEKLFFGSGTQLSVL.

The DNA for the CDR3 is TGTGCCATCAGTGGGCCAAATAGCGGTGAGCAGTTCTTC. This codes for CAISGPNSGEQFF. The chain recombines TRBV10-3 with TRBJ2-1, with D possibly matching TRBD2 (6 bases). Per the germline V gene, CDR1 is ENHRY and CDR2 is SYGVKD. The CDR3 has 13 amino acids. V lost 4 bases and J lost 9, with 13 bases in between.

This chain uses TRBV7-9 with TRBJ2-7; TRBD2 aligns across 12 bases. The CDR3 extends over 15 amino acids. Germline-derived CDR1 and CDR2 are SEHNR and FQNEAQ (reference sequence). V was pared by 4 bases and J by 2 bases, with 3 bases of the junction left unmatched. The CDR3 loop is CASSSRTSGTYEQYF. The CDR3 DNA sequence: TGTGCCAGCAGCTCCCGGACTAGCGGGACCTACGAGCAGTACTTC. Drawing the rest from reference TRBV7-9 and TRBJ2-7, the complete variable domain is DTGVSQNPRHKITKRGQNVTFRCDPISEHNRLYWYRQTLGQGPEFLTYFQNEAQLEKSRLLSDRFSAERPKGSFSTLEIQRTEQGDSAMYLCASSSRTSGTYEQYFGPGTRLTVT.

V gene TRBV28 combines with J gene TRBJ1-6; D is undetermined. V was pared by 6 bases and J by 14 bases, with 8 bases between. The CDR3 extends over 10 amino acids. Germline V gene sequence: CDR1 MDHEN, CDR2 SYDVKM. For the CDR3, the DNA is TGTGCCAGCAGAAAAACTGCCCTCCACTTT. Translating it yields CASRKTALHF. Complete variable domain (other parts from reference TRBV28 and TRBJ1-6): DVKVTQSSRYLVKRTGEKVFLECVQDMDHENMFWYRQDPGLGLRLIYFSYDVKMKEKGDIPEGYSVSREKKERFSLILESASTNQTSMYLCASRKTALHFGNGTRLTVT.